This TCR beta chain was retrieved from a study of T-cell reconstitution after alpha-beta-depleted transplantation in children. Findings of the study overall: Newly produced T cells mostly provided counts and TCRbeta diversity after one year, as hyperexpanded clones declined. Roughly two months post-transplant, alpha-beta T cells reportedly originated from several hundred graft clones that had expanded.

V gave up 3 bases and J gave up 3 bases; unmatched junction bases: 5. CDR1 and CDR2 (germline): PRHDT, FYEKMQ (reference sequence). This CDR3 has 14 amino acids. This clonotype was seen only a few times. Its antigen remains unknown. As it was prepared, the TCRbeta library received unique molecular identifiers. TCRdb re-called the PCR reads through MiXCR, storing one row per CDR3 protein. The sample consists of a few hundred thousand distinct CDR3 sequences, approximately 23% of them appearing once. This chain uses TRBV13 with TRBJ2-7; 7 bases fit TRBD2. The receptor comes from a male patient younger than 18 who had a stem cell transplant for acute lymphoblastic leukemia, so the T cells may come from the graft donor. The specimen comprised PBMCs, mostly from graft donor cells, sampled 180 days after TCRalphabeta/CD19-depleted stem cell transplant. This CDR3 is CASSFPAGDYEQYF. As DNA, the CDR3 is TGTGCCAGCAGCTTTCCCGCGGGAGACTACGAGCAGTACTTC.